A single sample gave rise to the 5 T cell receptor beta chains below, sequenced in a study of CD8+CD57+ T cells in acquired aplastic anemia. Only patients with CD8+CD57+ cell expansion on flow cytometry were chosen for sequencing. CDR3 and TCR beta VDJ profiling relied on genomic DNA as the template. TCRdb used MiXCR to reprocess the reads, holding one entry per CDR3 protein. This table has approximately 100,000 distinct CDR3 sequences, about 67% appearing once. The sample consisted of sorted CD4+, CD8+, or CD8+CD57+ T cells (not recorded which) from PBMCs. The receptor source for this set is a human donor with aplastic anemia.

The chain combines TRBV7-2 with TRBJ2-1; the match to TRBD2 covers 10 bases. The V segment lost 6 bases and the J segment 6 bases; nucleotides outside the gene matches: 11. Germline CDR1 and CDR2: SGHTA and FQGNSA. The CDR3 length is 16 residues. The CDR3 nucleotides read TGTGCCAGCAGTTTATACGGGCCTAGCGGGAGCAATGAGCAGTTCTTC. Translating it yields CASSLYGPSGSNEQFF.

The V call is TRBV15, the J call TRBJ2-5; the D is unclear. The CDR3 runs to 13 residues. Trimming removed 1 base at V and 5 bases at J, with 8 bases between. Germline V gene data show CDR1 as LNHNV and CDR2 as YYDKDF (reference sequence). CDR3: CATSRAYLETQYF. In nucleotides, the CDR3 is TGTGCCACCAGCAGAGCTTATTTGGAGACCCAGTACTTC.

This clonotype was detected only once. The chain links TRBV10-3 to TRBJ1-6; possibly TRBD1 for D (6 bases). The CDR3 is 15 amino acids. V lost 6 bases, J lost 5 bases, and 14 bases lay in between. Germline-derived CDR1 and CDR2 are ENHRY and SYGVKD. The CDR3 nucleotides are TGTGCCATCAGGCCAGGGGACGGCCATAATTCACCCCTCCACTTT. The encoded protein is CAIRPGDGHNSPLHF.

The chain is built from TRBV20-1 and TRBJ2-6; D is possibly TRBD1 (6 bases). The V gene lost 7 bases and the J gene lost 2 bases, with 21 bases spanning the gap. Germline V gives CDR1 DFQATT, CDR2 SNEGSKA (reference sequence). The CDR3 has 17 residues. CDR3 coding DNA: TGCAGTGGACGTCCGGGACAAGCTAGAACTGGGGCCAACGTCCTGACTTTC. Its translation: CSGRPGQARTGANVLTF.

The rearrangement links TRBV10-3 to TRBJ2-7, with D perhaps matching TRBD2 (6 bases). Between the trimmed V and J ends, which lost 4 bases and 3 bases, there was a span of 13 bases. The CDR3 extends over 14 amino acids. CDR1 and CDR2 from the germline V gene are ENHRY and SYGVKD. The CDR3 DNA is TGTGCCATCAGTGGGAGGACCGGGAGCTACGAGCAGTACTTC. Translating gives CAISGRTGSYEQYF.